This TCR beta chain appears in the sequencing data of a study of blood T cell repertoires in COVID-19. The wider study: T cells, B-cell-depleted T cells, or PBMCs provided the cDNA or gDNA that served as material.

The protocol was immunoSEQ multiplex PCR, while the TCRdb copy is restricted to in-frame clones and leaves out a portion. The sample shows 95,000 to 130,000 clones, 90% of them seen only once. Unmatched junction bases numbered 5, after V lost 0 bases and J lost 5 bases. Germline CDR1 reads SGDLS; CDR2 reads YYNGEE. The CDR3 consists of 15 residues. The sample was peripheral blood. The chain has TRBV9 and TRBJ2-5; 9 nucleotides align to TRBD2. The sequence derives from a human donor with active COVID-19. The donor label of this sample is uncertain. DNA for the CDR3: TGTGCCAGCAGCGTAGGCCTAGCGGGGCCTGAGACCCAGTACTTC. It translates to CASSVGLAGPETQYF.